A selection of T cell receptor beta chains follows, all from one sample in a study of identical twins. TCRdb called the 5' RACE reads again in MiXCR, with one record for every CDR3 protein. The sample shows over 600,000 distinct CDR3 sequences, 20% to 25% of them seen only once. This sample also appeared in a second study, on T cells expressing NK-cell markers.

Sequences were obtained from PBMCs. The origin of the receptors is a woman aged 18-29 years in good health. CDR3s include the opening cysteine and the closing phenylalanine or tryptophan. The D gene is left open where the match is weak. Clone size is not always given. Where it is, it says once, few, many or a class for expanded clones.

>TRBJ2-3|TRBD2|many|TRBV4-1
CASSQDGTSGVADTQYF
TGCGCCAGCAGCCAAGACGGGACTAGCGGGGTCGCAGATACGCAGTATTTT
>TRBJ2-7|TRBD2|few|TRBV6-1
CASRRTSGYEQYF
TGTGCCAGCAGGCGGACTAGCGGTTACGAGCAGTACTTC
>TRBJ1-4|-|few|TRBV25-1
CASSEVDEKLFF
TGTGCCAGCAGTGAAGTGGATGAAAAACTGTTTTTT
>TRBJ1-2|-|few|TRBV6-1
CASSRRSGSGGYTF
TGTGCCAGCAGTCGCCGGAGTGGGTCAGGCGGCTACACCTTC
>TRBJ2-7|-|few|TRBV28
CASSPPRGSYEQYF
TGTGCCAGCAGCCCCCCCCGTGGGTCCTACGAGCAGTACTTC
>TRBJ2-1|TRBD1|many|TRBV5-1
CASSEPGQGYNEQFF
TGCGCCAGCAGCGAACCGGGACAGGGGTACAATGAGCAGTTCTTC
>TRBJ2-1|TRBD2|-|TRBV4-2
CASSQDRSSGSFDNEQFF
TGTGCCAGCAGCCAAGACCGATCTAGCGGGAGTTTCGACAATGAGCAGTTCTTC
>TRBJ1-2|TRBD1|few|TRBV12-3/TRBV12-4
CASSGQGGYTF
TGTGCCAGCAGCGGACAGGGCGGCTACACCTTC
>TRBJ2-7|-|-|TRBV21-1
CASRHPLRTRSYEQYF
TGTGCCAGCAGACACCCGCTCCGGACCCGCTCCTACGAGCAGTACTTC
>TRBJ2-6|TRBD1|few|TRBV29-1
CSVAFRQGMGVSGANVLTF
TGCAGCGTTGCCTTTAGACAGGGGATGGGCGTCTCTGGGGCCAACGTCCTGACTTTC